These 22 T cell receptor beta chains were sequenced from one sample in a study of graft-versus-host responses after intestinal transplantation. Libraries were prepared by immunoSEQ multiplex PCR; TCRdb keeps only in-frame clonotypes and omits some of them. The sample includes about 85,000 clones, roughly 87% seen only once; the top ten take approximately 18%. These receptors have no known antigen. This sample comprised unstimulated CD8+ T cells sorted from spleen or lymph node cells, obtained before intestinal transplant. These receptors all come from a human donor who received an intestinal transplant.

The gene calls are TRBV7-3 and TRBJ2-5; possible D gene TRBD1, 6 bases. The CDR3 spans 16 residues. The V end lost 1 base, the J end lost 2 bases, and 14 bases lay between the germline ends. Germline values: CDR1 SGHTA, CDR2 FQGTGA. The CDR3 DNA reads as TGTGCCAGCAGCTTAAAGGGCAGGGGCCGACAAGAGACCCAGTACTTC. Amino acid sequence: CASSLKGRGRQETQYF.

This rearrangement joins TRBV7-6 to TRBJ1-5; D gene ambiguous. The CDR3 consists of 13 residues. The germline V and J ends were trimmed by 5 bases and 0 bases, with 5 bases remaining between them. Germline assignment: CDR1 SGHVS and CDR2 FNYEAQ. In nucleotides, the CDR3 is TGTGCCAGCAGCACGACTAGCAATCAGCCCCAGCATTTT. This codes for CASSTTSNQPQHF.

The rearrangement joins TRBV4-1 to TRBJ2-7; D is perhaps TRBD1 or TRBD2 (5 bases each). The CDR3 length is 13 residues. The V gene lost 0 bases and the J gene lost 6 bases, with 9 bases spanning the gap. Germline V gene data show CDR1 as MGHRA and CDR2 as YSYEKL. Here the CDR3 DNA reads TGCGCCAGCAGCCAAGATACCGGGGCCGAGCAGTACTTC. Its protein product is CASSQDTGAEQYF.

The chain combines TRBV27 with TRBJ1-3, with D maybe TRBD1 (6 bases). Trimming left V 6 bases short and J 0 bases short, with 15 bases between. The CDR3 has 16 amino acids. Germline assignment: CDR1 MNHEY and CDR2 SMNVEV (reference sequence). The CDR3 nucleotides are TGTGCCAGCAGAACCTGGGACACGGCCTCTGGAAACACCATATATTTT. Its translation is CASRTWDTASGNTIYF.

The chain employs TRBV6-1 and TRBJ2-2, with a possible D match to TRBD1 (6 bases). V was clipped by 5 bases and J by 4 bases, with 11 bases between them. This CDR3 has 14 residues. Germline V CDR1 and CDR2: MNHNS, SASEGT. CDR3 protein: CASSYQGTTGELFF. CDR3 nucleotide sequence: TGTGCCAGCAGTTATCAGGGGACCACCGGGGAGCTGTTTTTT.

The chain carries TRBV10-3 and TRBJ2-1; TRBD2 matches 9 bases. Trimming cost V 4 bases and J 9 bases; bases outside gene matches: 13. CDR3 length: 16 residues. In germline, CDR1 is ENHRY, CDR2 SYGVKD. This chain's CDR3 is CAISAPLAGVSSEQFF. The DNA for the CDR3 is TGTGCCATCAGTGCCCCATTAGCGGGAGTCAGCAGTGAGCAGTTCTTC.

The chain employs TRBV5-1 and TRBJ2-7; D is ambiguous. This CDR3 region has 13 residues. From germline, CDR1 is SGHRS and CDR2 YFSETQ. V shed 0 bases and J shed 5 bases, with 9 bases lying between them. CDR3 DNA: TGCGCCAGCAGCTTGGCGTCAGGTAACGAGCAGTACTTC. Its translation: CASSLASGNEQYF. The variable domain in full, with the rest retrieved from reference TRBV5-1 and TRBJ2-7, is KAGVTQTPRYLIKTRGQQVTLSCSPISGHRSVSWYQQTPGQGLQFLFEYFSETQRNKGNFPGRFSGRQFSNSRSEMNVSTLELGDSALYLCASSLASGNEQYFGPGTRLTVT.

CDR3 DNA: TGTGCCAGCAGTAACGAGGCAGATACGCAGTATTTT. As protein: CASSNEADTQYF. The V gene is TRBV28, the J gene TRBJ2-3, with unresolved D. Per germline, CDR1 MDHEN and CDR2 SYDVKM. The CDR3 spans 12 residues. V was shortened by 5 bases and J by 4 bases, with 7 bases between the two germline ends.

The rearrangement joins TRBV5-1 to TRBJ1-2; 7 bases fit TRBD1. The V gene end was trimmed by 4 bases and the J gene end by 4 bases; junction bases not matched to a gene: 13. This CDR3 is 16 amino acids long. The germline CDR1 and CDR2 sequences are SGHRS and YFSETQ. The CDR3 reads CASSLNSPRGAYGYTF. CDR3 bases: TGCGCCAGCAGCCTCAACTCCCCCAGGGGGGCCTATGGCTACACCTTC.

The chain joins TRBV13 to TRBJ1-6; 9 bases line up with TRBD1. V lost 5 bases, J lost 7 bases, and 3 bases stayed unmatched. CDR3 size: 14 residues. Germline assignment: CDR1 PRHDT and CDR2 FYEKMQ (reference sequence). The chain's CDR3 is CASSAGQGNSPLHF. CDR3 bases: TGTGCCAGCAGCGCCGGACAGGGGAATTCACCCCTCCACTTT.

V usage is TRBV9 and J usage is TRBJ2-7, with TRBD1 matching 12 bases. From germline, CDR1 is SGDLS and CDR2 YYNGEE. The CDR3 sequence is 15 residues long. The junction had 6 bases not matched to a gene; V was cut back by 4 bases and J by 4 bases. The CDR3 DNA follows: TGTGCCAGCAGCCCAGGGACAGGGGGCGGGTACGAGCAGTACTTC. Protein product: CASSPGTGGGYEQYF.

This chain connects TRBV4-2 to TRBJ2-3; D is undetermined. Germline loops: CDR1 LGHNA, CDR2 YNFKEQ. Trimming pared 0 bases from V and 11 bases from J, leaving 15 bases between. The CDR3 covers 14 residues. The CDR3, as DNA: TGTGCCAGCAGCCAAGATCAGCCGGAGTTGAGGCAGTATTTT. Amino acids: CASSQDQPELRQYF.

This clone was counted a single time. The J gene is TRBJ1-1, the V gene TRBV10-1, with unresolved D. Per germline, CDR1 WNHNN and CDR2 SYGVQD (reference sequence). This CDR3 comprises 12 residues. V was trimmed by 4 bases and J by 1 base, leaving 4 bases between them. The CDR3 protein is CASSGENTEAFF. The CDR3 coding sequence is TGCGCCAGCAGTGGAGAGAACACTGAAGCTTTCTTT.

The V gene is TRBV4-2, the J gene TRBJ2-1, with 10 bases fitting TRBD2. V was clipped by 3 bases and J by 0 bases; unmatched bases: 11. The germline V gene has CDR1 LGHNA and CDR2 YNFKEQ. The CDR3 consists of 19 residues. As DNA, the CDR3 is TGTGCCAGCAGCCACACGGGACTAGCGCCAACCAGCTCCTACAATGAGCAGTTCTTC. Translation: CASSHTGLAPTSSYNEQFF.

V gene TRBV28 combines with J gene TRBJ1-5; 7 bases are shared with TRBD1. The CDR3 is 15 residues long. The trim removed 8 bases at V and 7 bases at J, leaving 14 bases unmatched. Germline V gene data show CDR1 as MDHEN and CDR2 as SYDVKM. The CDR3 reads CASQQGFWFRQPQHF. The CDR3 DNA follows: TGTGCCAGCCAACAGGGGTTTTGGTTCAGACAGCCCCAGCATTTT.

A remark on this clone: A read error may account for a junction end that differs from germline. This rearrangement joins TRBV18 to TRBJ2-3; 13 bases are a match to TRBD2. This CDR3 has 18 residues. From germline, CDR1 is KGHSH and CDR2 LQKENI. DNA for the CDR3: TGTGCCATCTCACAGAAAGGACTAGCGGGAGAAGGTACAGATACGCAGTATTTT. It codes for CAISQKGLAGEGTDTQYF. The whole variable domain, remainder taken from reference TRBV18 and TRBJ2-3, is NAGVMQNPRHLVRRRGQEARLRCSPMKGHSHVYWYRQLPEEGLKFMVYLQKENIIDESGMPKERFSAEFPKEGPSILRIQQVVRGDSAAYFCAISQKGLAGEGTDTQYFGPGTRLTVL.

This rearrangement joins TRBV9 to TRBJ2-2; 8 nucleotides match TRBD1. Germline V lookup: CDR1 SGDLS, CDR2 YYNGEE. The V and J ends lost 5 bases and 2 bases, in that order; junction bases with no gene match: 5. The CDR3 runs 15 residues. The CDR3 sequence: CASSGQGPNTGELFF. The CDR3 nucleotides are TGTGCCAGCAGTGGACAGGGCCCTAACACCGGGGAGCTGTTTTTT.

CDR3 amino acids: CASSQAPTGPRGDIQYF. CDR3 in DNA: TGCGCCAGCAGCCAAGCTCCGACAGGGCCTAGGGGAGACATTCAGTACTTC. The chain links TRBV4-1 to TRBJ2-4; TRBD1 agrees at 7 bases. V shed 1 base, J shed 8 bases, and the junction held 14 bases outside the gene matches. CDR1 is MGHRA and CDR2 is YSYEKL in the germline V gene. This CDR3 is built from 17 residues.

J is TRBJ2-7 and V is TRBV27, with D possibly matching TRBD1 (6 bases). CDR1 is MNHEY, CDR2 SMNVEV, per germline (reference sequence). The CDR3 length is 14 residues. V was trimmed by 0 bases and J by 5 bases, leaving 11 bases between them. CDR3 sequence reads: CASSLSQGDDEQYF. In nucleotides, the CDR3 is TGTGCCAGCAGTTTATCACAGGGCGACGACGAGCAGTACTTC.

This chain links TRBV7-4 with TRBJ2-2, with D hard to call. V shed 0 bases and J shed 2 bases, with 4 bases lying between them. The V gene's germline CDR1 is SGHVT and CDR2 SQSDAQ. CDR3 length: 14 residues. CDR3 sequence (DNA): TGTGCCAGCAGCTTAGCGGGAAACACCGGGGAGCTGTTTTTT. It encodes CASSLAGNTGELFF.

The CDR3 bases are TGTGCCAGCAGTATCCGACAGGGGCTTGGGCACGAGCAGTACTTC. Translation: CASSIRQGLGHEQYF. The gene calls are TRBV2 and TRBJ2-7; TRBD1 matches 8 bases. Germline V gives CDR1 SNHLY, CDR2 FYNNEI. The CDR3 has 15 residues. Trimming at V came to 5 bases and at J to 5 bases, leaving 11 bases not matched to a gene.

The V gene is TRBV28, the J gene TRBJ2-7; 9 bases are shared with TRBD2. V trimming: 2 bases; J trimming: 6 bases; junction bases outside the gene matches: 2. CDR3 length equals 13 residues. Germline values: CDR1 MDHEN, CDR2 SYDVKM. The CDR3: CASSLAGGPEQYF. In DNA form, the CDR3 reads TGTGCCAGCAGTTTAGCGGGAGGGCCCGAGCAGTACTTC.